The rows below give T cell receptor beta chains drawn from one sample of a study of metastatic and nonmetastatic thyroid tumors. MiXCR re-clonotyped the PCR reads for TCRdb. The sample holds roughly 14,000 clones, roughly 32% seen once. Sequencing input: tumor tissue. These receptor sequences come from a female donor with papillary thyroid cancer or a benign thyroid nodule (not recorded which). Some clones in this sample may be carry-over from other donors' samples. Each CDR3 is given with its conserved first and last residue. A D gene is named only where the DNA matches it firmly. Rows may omit the clone size; those that give it use once, few, many or a size class.

j_call | d_call | v_call | clone_size | cdr3_aa | cdr3_nt
TRBJ1-5 | - | TRBV6-1 | few | CASSERAAFSNQPQHF | TGTGCCAGCAGTGAACGGGCAGCATTTAGCAATCAGCCCCAGCATTTT
TRBJ2-5 | - | TRBV7-7 | many | CASSLGPQETQYF | TGTGCCAGCAGCTTAGGACCCCAAGAGACCCAGTACTTC
TRBJ2-4 | - | TRBV9 | medium-sized | CASSLVGGTKNIQYF | TGTGCCAGCAGCCTAGTGGGGGGAACCAAAAACATTCAGTACTTC
TRBJ2-7 | - | TRBV6-2/TRBV6-3 | few | CASSYSIDREQYF | TGTGCCAGCAGCTACTCAATAGACCGCGAGCAGTACTTC
TRBJ2-7 | - | TRBV20-1 | - | CSARDRTVYEQYF | TGCAGTGCTAGAGATCGGACAGTCTACGAGCAGTACTTC
TRBJ2-7 | TRBD1 | TRBV12-5 | few | CASALAGGMDEQYF | TGTGCTAGTGCCCTCGCAGGGGGCATGGACGAGCAGTACTTC
TRBJ2-3 | - | TRBV28 | - | CASSPRGTDTQYF | TGTGCCAGCAGTCCCAGGGGCACAGATACGCAGTATTTT
TRBJ2-3 | - | TRBV6-2/TRBV6-3 | few | CASSYSPDSTDTQYF | TGTGCCAGCAGTTACTCCCCCGACAGCACAGATACGCAGTATTTT
TRBJ1-2 | - | TRBV7-2 | once | CASSFLMGGNYGYTF | TGTGCCAGCAGCTTTTTAATGGGGGGTAACTATGGCTACACCTTC
TRBJ1-2 | TRBD1 | TRBV19 | - | CASSIAGGGTYGYTF | TGTGCCAGTAGTATAGCTGGAGGGGGCACCTATGGCTACACCTTC
TRBJ2-3 | TRBD2 | TRBV7-2 | many | CASRGLAGRTDTQYF | TGTGCCAGCAGAGGACTAGCGGGGCGCACAGATACGCAGTATTTT
TRBJ2-3 | - | TRBV20-1 | - | CSAIPTDTQYF | TGCAGTGCTATTCCGACAGATACGCAGTATTTT
TRBJ2-2 | - | TRBV3-1 | many | CASSQGGDYTGELFF | TGTGCCAGCAGCCAAGGGGGGGACTACACCGGGGAGCTGTTTTTT
TRBJ1-2 | TRBD1 | TRBV27 | few | CASSPGQAFGYGYTF | TGTGCCAGCAGTCCGGGACAGGCCTTTGGCTATGGCTACACCTTC
TRBJ2-1 | - | TRBV27 | - | CASSRGMASRNEQFF | TGTGCCAGCAGTCGAGGTATGGCGTCTAGGAATGAGCAGTTCTTC
TRBJ2-1 | - | TRBV11-2 | - | CASSPTKGGLQFF | TGTGCCAGCAGCCCGACAAAGGGGGGCCTACAGTTCTTC
TRBJ1-2 | - | TRBV6-1 | medium-sized | CASRQDFYGYTF | TGTGCCAGCAGACAGGATTTCTATGGCTACACCTTC
TRBJ2-5 | TRBD2 | TRBV7-3 | - | CASSLNSGGYQETQYF | TGTGCCAGCAGCTTAAACAGCGGGGGCTACCAAGAGACCCAGTACTTC
TRBJ1-4 | TRBD1 | TRBV20-1 | - | CSAPTGFNEKLFF | TGCAGTGCCCCGACAGGGTTTAATGAAAAACTGTTTTTT
TRBJ2-7 | TRBD1 | TRBV10-2 | many | CASLRDRGGEQYF | TGCGCCAGTCTCCGGGACAGGGGGGGGGAGCAGTACTTC
TRBJ2-7 | - | TRBV20-1 | - | CSARRAGHSYEQYF | TGCAGTGCTAGAAGAGCGGGCCACTCCTACGAGCAGTACTTC
TRBJ2-5 | - | TRBV12-3/TRBV12-4 | - | CASARTDQETQYF | TGTGCCAGCGCCCGGACAGATCAAGAGACCCAGTACTTC
TRBJ2-7 | - | TRBV6-1 | few | CASSEKERLGLHEQYF | TGTGCCAGCAGTGAAAAGGAGAGACTAGGATTACACGAGCAGTACTTC
TRBJ2-3 | - | TRBV6-1 | many | CASSDLPRNTQYF | TGTGCCAGCAGTGACCTCCCTAGAAATACGCAGTATTTT
TRBJ2-1 | - | TRBV7-9 | - | CASSLRVYEQFF | TGTGCCAGCAGCTTGAGGGTCTATGAGCAGTTCTTC
TRBJ1-6 | TRBD1 | TRBV28 | large | CASNGGLDRYNSPLHF | TGTGCCTCCAACGGGGGCCTGGACAGGTATAATTCACCCCTCCACTTT
TRBJ2-7 | TRBD1 | TRBV5-1 | medium-sized | CASSFGQATYEQYF | TGCGCCAGCAGCTTCGGACAGGCTACCTACGAGCAGTACTTC
TRBJ1-2 | - | TRBV28 | few | CASSLAALRDYGYTF | TGTGCCAGCAGTTTGGCTGCCTTAAGGGACTATGGCTACACCTTC
TRBJ2-2 | TRBD2 | TRBV11-2 | - | CASSIGGSSGLNTGELFF | TGTGCCAGCAGCATAGGTGGGTCTAGCGGATTGAACACCGGGGAGCTGTTTTTT